The clone carrying this TCR beta chain was counted a single time. Its antigen is unidentified. Trimming took off 6 bases at V and 8 bases at J, with 22 bases between the two ends. The V gene's germline CDR1 is KGHSH and CDR2 LQKENI. The CDR3 is made up of 15 amino acids. The data derive from a study of T cell responses to AZD1222 COVID-19 vaccine. The study's findings and limits: At 160-218 and 743-854, vaccine-associated CD4 TCRs were dominant, and they spanned spike. Once two AZD1222 doses were given, Spike-specific TCR breadth and depth went up. Baseline seropositives among AZD1222 recipients totaled only five to seven.

Data came from immunoSEQ multiplex PCR; TCRdb stores just in-frame clones and leaves some out. This table holds roughly 120,000 clones, 85% to 95% found once. V and J are TRBV18 and TRBJ1-1; maybe TRBD1 (5 bases). Sequencing was performed on peripheral blood, taken 28 days after the second AZD1222 dose. The receptor was derived from an adult who received the AZD1222 COVID-19 vaccine. The CDR3 DNA is TGTGCCAGCTCCCAGGGCCGGCAGCAAGGGACCGAAGCTTTCTTT. This encodes CASSQGRQQGTEAFF.